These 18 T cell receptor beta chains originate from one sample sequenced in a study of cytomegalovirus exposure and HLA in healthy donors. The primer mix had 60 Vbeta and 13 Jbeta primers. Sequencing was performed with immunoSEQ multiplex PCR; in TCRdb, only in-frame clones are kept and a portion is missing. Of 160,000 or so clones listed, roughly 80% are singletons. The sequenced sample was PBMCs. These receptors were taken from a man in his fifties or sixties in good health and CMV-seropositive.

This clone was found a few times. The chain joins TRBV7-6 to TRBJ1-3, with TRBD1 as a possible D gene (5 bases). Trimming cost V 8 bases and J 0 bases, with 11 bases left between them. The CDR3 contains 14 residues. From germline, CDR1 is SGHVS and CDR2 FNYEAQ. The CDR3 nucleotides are TGTGCCAGCGGCACCGGGGGCTCTGGAAACACCATATATTTT. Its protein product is CASGTGGSGNTIYF.

The CDR3 sequence is CASSLTSGGAWGETQYF. CDR3 nucleotide sequence: TGTGCCAGCAGCCTGACTAGCGGGGGGGCATGGGGTGAGACCCAGTACTTC. The chain has TRBV7-9 and TRBJ2-5; 14 positions match TRBD2. The germline gives CDR1 SEHNR, CDR2 FQNEAQ (reference sequence). Trimming at V came to 5 bases and at J to 5 bases, leaving 10 bases not matched to a gene. This CDR3 spans 17 amino acids. The full variable domain, rest sourced from reference TRBV7-9 and TRBJ2-5, is DTGVSQNPRHKITKRGQNVTFRCDPISEHNRLYWYRQTLGQGPEFLTYFQNEAQLEKSRLLSDRFSAERPKGSFSTLEIQRTEQGDSAMYLCASSLTSGGAWGETQYFGPGTRLLVL.

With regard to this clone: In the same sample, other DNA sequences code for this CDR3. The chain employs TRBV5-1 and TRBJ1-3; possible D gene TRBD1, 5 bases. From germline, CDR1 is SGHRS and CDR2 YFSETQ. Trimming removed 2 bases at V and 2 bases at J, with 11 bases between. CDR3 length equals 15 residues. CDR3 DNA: TGCGCCAGCAGCTTAAACGGGGGGACTGGAAACACCATATATTTT. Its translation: CASSLNGGTGNTIYF.

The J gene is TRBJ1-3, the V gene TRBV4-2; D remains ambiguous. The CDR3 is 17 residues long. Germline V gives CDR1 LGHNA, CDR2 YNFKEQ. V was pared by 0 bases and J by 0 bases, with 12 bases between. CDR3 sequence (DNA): TGTGCCAGCAGCCAAGAGTCAACCAGGTTCTCTGGAAACACCATATATTTT. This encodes CASSQESTRFSGNTIYF.

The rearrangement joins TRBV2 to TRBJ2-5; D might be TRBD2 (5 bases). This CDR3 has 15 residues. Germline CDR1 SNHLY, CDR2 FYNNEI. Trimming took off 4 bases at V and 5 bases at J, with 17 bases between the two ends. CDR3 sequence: CASSASAAYGETQYF. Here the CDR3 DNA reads TGTGCCAGCAGTGCCTCAGCGGCGTACGGGGAGACCCAGTACTTC.

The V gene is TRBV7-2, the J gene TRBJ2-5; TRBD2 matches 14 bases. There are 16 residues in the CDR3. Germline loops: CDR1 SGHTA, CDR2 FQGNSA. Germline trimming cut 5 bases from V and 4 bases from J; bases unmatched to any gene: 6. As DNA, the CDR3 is TGTGCCAGCAGCCCTTGGACTAGCGGGAGGCTAGAGACCCAGTACTTC. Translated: CASSPWTSGRLETQYF.

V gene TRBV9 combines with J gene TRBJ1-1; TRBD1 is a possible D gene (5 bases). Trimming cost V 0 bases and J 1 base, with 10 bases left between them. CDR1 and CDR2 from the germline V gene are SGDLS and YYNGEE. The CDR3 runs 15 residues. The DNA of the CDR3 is TGTGCCAGCAGCGTAGCCCCGGGGGAGAACACTGAAGCTTTCTTT. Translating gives CASSVAPGENTEAFF.

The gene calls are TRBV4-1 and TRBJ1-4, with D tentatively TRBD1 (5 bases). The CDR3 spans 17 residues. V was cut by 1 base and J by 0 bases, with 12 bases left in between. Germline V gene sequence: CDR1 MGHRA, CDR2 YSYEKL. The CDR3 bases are TGCGCCAGCAGCCAAGCCGGGGGGGGTGCAACTAATGAAAAACTGTTTTTT. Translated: CASSQAGGGATNEKLFF.

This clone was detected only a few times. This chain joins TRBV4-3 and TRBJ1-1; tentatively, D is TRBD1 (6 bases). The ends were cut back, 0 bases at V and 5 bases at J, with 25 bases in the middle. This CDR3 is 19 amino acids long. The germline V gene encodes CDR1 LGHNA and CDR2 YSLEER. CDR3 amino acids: CASSQELVFWGQGWTEAFF. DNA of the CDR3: TGCGCCAGCAGCCAAGAACTGGTCTTCTGGGGGCAGGGGTGGACTGAAGCTTTCTTT.

CDR3 region: CASGQRSTDTQYF. The CDR3 region has the DNA TGTGCCAGCGGACAGCGTAGCACAGATACGCAGTATTTT. The chain recombines TRBV28 with TRBJ2-3, with D perhaps TRBD1 (6 bases). Germline V lookup: CDR1 MDHEN, CDR2 SYDVKM. The CDR3 extends over 13 amino acids. Trimming left V 8 bases short and J 0 bases short, with 9 bases between.

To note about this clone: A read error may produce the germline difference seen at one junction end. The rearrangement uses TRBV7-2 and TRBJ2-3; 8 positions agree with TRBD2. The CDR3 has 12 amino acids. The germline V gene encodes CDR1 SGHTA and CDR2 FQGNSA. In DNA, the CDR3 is TGTGCCAGCAGCCTTCGGGCGGGGGGACATTCTTTT. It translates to CASSLRAGGHSF.

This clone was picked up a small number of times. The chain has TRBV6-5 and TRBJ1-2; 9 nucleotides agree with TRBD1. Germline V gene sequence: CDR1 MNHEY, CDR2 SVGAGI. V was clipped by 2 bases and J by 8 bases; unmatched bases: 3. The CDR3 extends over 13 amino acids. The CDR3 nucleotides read TGTGCCAGCAGTTACGGGACAGGGAACGGCTACACCTTC. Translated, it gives CASSYGTGNGYTF.

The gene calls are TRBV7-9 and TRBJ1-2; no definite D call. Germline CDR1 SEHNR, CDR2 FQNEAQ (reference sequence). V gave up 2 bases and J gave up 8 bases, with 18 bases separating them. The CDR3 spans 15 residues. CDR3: CASSLIPGEVGGYTF. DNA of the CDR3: TGTGCCAGCAGCTTAATCCCCGGGGAGGTCGGAGGCTACACCTTC. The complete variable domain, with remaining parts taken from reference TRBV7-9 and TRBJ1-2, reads DTGVSQNPRHKITKRGQNVTFRCDPISEHNRLYWYRQTLGQGPEFLTYFQNEAQLEKSRLLSDRFSAERPKGSFSTLEIQRTEQGDSAMYLCASSLIPGEVGGYTFGSGTRLTVV.

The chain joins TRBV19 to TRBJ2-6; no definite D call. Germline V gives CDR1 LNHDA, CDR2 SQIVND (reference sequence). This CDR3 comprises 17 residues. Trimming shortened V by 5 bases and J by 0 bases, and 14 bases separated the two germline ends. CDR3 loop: CASSSSPTFSGANVLTF. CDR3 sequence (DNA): TGTGCCAGTAGTTCCTCACCCACATTCTCTGGGGCCAACGTCCTGACTTTC.

CDR3 DNA sequence: TGCAGCGTTGCTACCCCGTGGTCTGAGCAGTACTTC. As protein: CSVATPWSEQYF. The genes are TRBV29-1 and TRBJ2-7; D unresolved. CDR3 size: 12 residues. Trimming pared 4 bases from V and 7 bases from J, leaving 14 bases between. Germline V gene sequence: CDR1 SQVTM, CDR2 ANQGSEA.

CDR3 sequence: CASSQDLSSTQYF. CDR3 DNA sequence: TGTGCCAGCAGCCAAGACCTTTCGTCTACGCAGTATTTT. This chain joins TRBV4-2 and TRBJ2-3; no definite D call. This CDR3 region has 13 residues. With 0 bases removed from V and 8 bases from J, the gap between germline ends came to 9 bases. CDR1 is LGHNA, CDR2 YNFKEQ, per germline.

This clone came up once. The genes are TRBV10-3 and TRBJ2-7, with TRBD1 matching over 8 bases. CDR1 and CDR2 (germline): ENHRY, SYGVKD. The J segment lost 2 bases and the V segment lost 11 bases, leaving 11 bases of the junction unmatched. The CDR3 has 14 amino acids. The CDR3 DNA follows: TGTGCCGCACGGGGTCTGGACAGGGCCTACGAGCAGTACTTC. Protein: CAARGLDRAYEQYF.

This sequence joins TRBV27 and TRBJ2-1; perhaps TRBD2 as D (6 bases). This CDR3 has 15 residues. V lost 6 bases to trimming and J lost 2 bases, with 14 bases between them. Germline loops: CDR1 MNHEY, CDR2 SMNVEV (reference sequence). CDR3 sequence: CASRGGSFTYNEQFF. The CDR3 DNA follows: TGTGCCAGCAGGGGGGGAAGTTTTACCTACAATGAGCAGTTCTTC.